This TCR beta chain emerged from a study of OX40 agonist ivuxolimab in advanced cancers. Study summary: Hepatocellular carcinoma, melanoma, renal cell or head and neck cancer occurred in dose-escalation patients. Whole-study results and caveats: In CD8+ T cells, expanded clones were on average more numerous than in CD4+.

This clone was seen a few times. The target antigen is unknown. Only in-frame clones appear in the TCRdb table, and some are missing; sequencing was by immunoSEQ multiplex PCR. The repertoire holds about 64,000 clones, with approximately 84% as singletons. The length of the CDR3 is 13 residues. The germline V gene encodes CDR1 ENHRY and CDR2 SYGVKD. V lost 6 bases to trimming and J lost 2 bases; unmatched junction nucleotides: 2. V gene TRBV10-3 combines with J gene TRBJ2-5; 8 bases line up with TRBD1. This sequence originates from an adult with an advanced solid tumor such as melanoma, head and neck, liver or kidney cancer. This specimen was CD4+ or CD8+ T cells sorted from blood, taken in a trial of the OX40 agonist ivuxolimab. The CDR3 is CAIRDRVQETQYF. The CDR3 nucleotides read TGTGCCATCAGGGACAGGGTACAAGAGACCCAGTACTTC.